Included here is one T cell receptor (beta chain) sequence, with context. Assignments of participants to cohorts depended upon their own reported clinical history. This sample is drawn from a study of blood T cell repertoires in COVID-19. In the authors' workflow: Estimates of nucleated cell counts were drawn from the amplification of reference gene primers. Repertoires were generated with immunoSEQ multiplex PCR, while TCRdb's copy carries only in-frame clones and drops some. From that table come the V and J calls and clone size; the DNA was used to work out D and trimming. Of some 150,000 clones listed, approximately 80% are singletons. CDR1 and CDR2 (germline): KGHDR, SFDVKD. V dropped 4 bases and J dropped 3; count of bases not matched to a gene: 4. The CDR3 is made up of 14 amino acids.

The specimen sequenced was PBMCs or T cells enriched from blood (not recorded which). The rearrangement joins TRBV24-1 to TRBJ2-5; 7 nucleotides agree with TRBD1. The receptor was derived from a woman between 50 and 59 years old who had recovered from COVID-19. In DNA, the CDR3 is TGTGCCACCAGTGAGACCGGGACAGAAGAGACCCAGTACTTC. The encoded protein is CATSETGTEETQYF.